This TCR beta chain was recovered during a study of beta chain features in type 1 diabetes. Study findings and constraints: For Type 1 diabetes patients, all four CD4+ subsets carried TCRB CDR3s that were moderately but significantly shorter.

This CDR3 is built from 12 residues. V lost 6 bases and J 2 bases, leaving 8 bases between the germline ends. CDR1 MNHEY and CDR2 SMNVEV come from the germline V gene (reference sequence). Sequencing targeted expressed TCRB transcripts, as all isolated RNA had been reverse transcribed. Produced via immunoSEQ multiplex PCR; TCRdb's table is partial and in-frame only. The table includes about 160,000 clones, 6.5% to 8.5% detected once. The sample holds a few counts of this clone. Its specificity is not known. V usage is TRBV27 and J usage is TRBJ2-7; D gene uncertain. The source material was central memory CD4+ T cells from blood. This receptor was obtained from a man younger than 30 with type 1 diabetes. The CDR3 sequence: CASRNFPYEQYF. The CDR3 bases are TGTGCCAGCAGGAACTTCCCCTACGAGCAGTACTTC.